Below, 23 T cell receptor beta chains from the same sample are listed, as sequenced in a study of cytomegalovirus exposure and HLA in healthy donors. The PCR made use of 60 Vbeta and 13 Jbeta primers. The protocol was immunoSEQ multiplex PCR, while the TCRdb copy is restricted to in-frame clones and leaves out a portion. The sample yields under 200,000 clones, 68% seen once. Sequenced sample: PBMCs. Every receptor here comes from a man in his fifties or sixties in good health and CMV-seronegative.

This clone has only a few counts. The chain carries TRBV5-1 and TRBJ1-2, with D hard to call. The CDR3 runs 13 residues. Trimming left V 3 bases short and J 4 bases short, with 10 bases between. Germline lookup yields CDR1 SGHRS and CDR2 YFSETQ. For the CDR3, the DNA is TGCGCCAGCAGCTCGCCCGGGGTCTATGGCTACACCTTC. Amino acid sequence: CASSSPGVYGYTF. The full variable domain, its missing parts supplied by reference TRBV5-1 and TRBJ1-2, is KAGVTQTPRYLIKTRGQQVTLSCSPISGHRSVSWYQQTPGQGLQFLFEYFSETQRNKGNFPGRFSGRQFSNSRSEMNVSTLELGDSALYLCASSSPGVYGYTFGSGTRLTVV.

The V and J genes are TRBV7-2 and TRBJ1-6; TRBD1 matches 9 bases. Germline CDR1 SGHTA, CDR2 FQGNSA. The CDR3 length is 14 residues. V trimming: 5 bases; J trimming: 8 bases; junction bases outside the gene matches: 4. The CDR3 DNA sequence: TGTGCCAGCAGCGTGGGACAGGGTCATTCACCCCTCCACTTT. Its translation: CASSVGQGHSPLHF.

The genes are TRBV7-9 and TRBJ2-3; 8 bases map to TRBD2. The CDR3 totals 15 residues. After removal of 2 bases from V and 2 bases from J, the junction contained 3 bases not matched to a gene. The germline CDR1 and CDR2 sequences are SEHNR and FQNEAQ (reference sequence). The chain's CDR3 is CASSLQAGATDTQYF. The CDR3 DNA reads TGTGCCAGCAGCTTACAAGCGGGGGCCACAGATACGCAGTATTTT.

This chain links TRBV5-1 with TRBJ2-1; a weak D match, TRBD1 (6 bases). The CDR3 consists of 16 residues. Between the trimmed V and J ends, which lost 2 bases and 5 bases, there was a span of 17 bases. Germline V gene sequence: CDR1 SGHRS, CDR2 YFSETQ. CDR3 loop: CASSLITGTPNNEQFF. CDR3 nucleotides: TGCGCCAGCAGCTTAATTACCGGGACACCCAACAATGAGCAGTTCTTC.

The gene calls are TRBV19 and TRBJ1-1; 7 bases are a match to TRBD1. The ends lost 5 bases at V and 6 bases at J; junction bases unmatched: 9. Germline V gene lookup returns CDR1 LNHDA and CDR2 SQIVND (reference sequence). The CDR3 has 14 amino acids. This chain's CDR3 is CASSLRGDSAEAFF. The CDR3 DNA reads as TGTGCCAGTAGTCTGAGAGGGGACAGCGCTGAAGCTTTCTTT.

This sequence joins TRBV18 and TRBJ1-2, with TRBD1 matching 7 bases. Germline CDR1 and CDR2: KGHSH and LQKENI. The length of the CDR3 is 15 residues. V was pared by 2 bases and J by 3 bases, with 6 bases of the junction left unmatched. The CDR3 loop is CASSPGWTGDYGYTF. The CDR3 DNA is TGTGCCAGCTCACCAGGTTGGACAGGAGACTATGGCTACACCTTC.

V gene TRBV6-1 combines with J gene TRBJ2-1; 12 bases map to TRBD2. CDR1 is MNHNS and CDR2 is SASEGT in the germline V gene. Trimming removed 2 bases from V and 4 bases from J; junction bases left unmatched: 3. The CDR3 runs to 16 residues. This chain's CDR3 is CASSENLAGGYNEQFF. The CDR3 DNA reads TGTGCCAGCAGTGAAAACCTAGCGGGGGGGTACAATGAGCAGTTCTTC.

The sample holds a few counts of this clone. The chain has TRBV9 and TRBJ1-6, with D possibly TRBD1 on 6 matching bases. Trimming cost V 4 bases and J 5 bases, with 13 bases left between them. Germline V gene sequence: CDR1 SGDLS, CDR2 YYNGEE. The CDR3 is 15 residues long. The CDR3 DNA is TGTGCCAGCAGCCCTCGGACAGATAATAATTCACCCCTCCACTTT. Encoded protein: CASSPRTDNNSPLHF.

This clone was detected only once. V usage is TRBV5-1 and J usage is TRBJ2-4; 8 nucleotides agree with TRBD1. Germline CDR1 is SGHRS and CDR2 is YFSETQ. V shed 4 bases and J 4 bases; nucleotides not matched to a gene: 13. The CDR3 covers 17 residues. The CDR3 nucleotides are TGCGCCAGCAGCCCTGGGTCAGGGGGCCACGGGAAAAACATTCAGTACTTC. Its protein is CASSPGSGGHGKNIQYF.

The rearrangement links TRBV28 to TRBJ2-5; TRBD1 matches at 7 bases. The J segment lost 1 base and the V segment lost 3 bases, leaving 2 bases of the junction unmatched. Germline CDR1 MDHEN, CDR2 SYDVKM. This CDR3 spans 14 amino acids. The CDR3: CASSFRQGQETQYF. The CDR3 bases are TGTGCCAGCAGTTTCCGACAGGGCCAAGAGACCCAGTACTTC.

The chain is built from TRBV4-1 and TRBJ1-3; possible D gene TRBD1, 5 bases. Between the trimmed V and J ends, which lost 0 bases and 0 bases, there was a span of 12 bases. The length of the CDR3 is 17 residues. Germline CDR1 reads MGHRA; CDR2 reads YSYEKL. CDR3 DNA: TGCGCCAGCAGCCAAGAAGGGGCCAGGAGCTCTGGAAACACCATATATTTT. Its protein is CASSQEGARSSGNTIYF.

V is TRBV15 and J is TRBJ1-3, with TRBD1 matching 9 bases. Trimming cost V 0 bases and J 10 bases; bases outside gene matches: 13. This CDR3 is 17 amino acids long. The germline gives CDR1 LNHNV, CDR2 YYDKDF (reference sequence). CDR3 sequence (DNA): TGTGCCACCAGCAGAGACCGGGACAGGGCCCCCCTCCCGACCATATATTTT. This encodes CATSRDRDRAPLPTIYF.

This chain connects TRBV6-1 to TRBJ1-1, with 9 bases identical to TRBD1. The V gene end was trimmed by 4 bases and the J gene end by 0 bases; junction bases not matched to a gene: 6. The CDR3 runs to 16 residues. Germline V CDR1 and CDR2: MNHNS, SASEGT. The CDR3 nucleotides read TGTGCCAGCAGTGGGGGACAGGGCAACCTGAACACTGAAGCTTTCTTT. It specifies CASSGGQGNLNTEAFF.

In this sample, this clone turned up a few times. J is TRBJ1-1 and V is TRBV19; D possibly corresponds to TRBD1 (6 bases). Germline V lookup: CDR1 LNHDA, CDR2 SQIVND (reference sequence). Trimming took off 9 bases at V and 0 bases at J, with 14 bases between the two ends. The CDR3 is 14 residues long. CDR3 nucleotide sequence: TGTGCCAGCAGAGGGGGGGCAGTGAACACTGAAGCTTTCTTT. Translated, it gives CASRGGAVNTEAFF.

This clone was detected a few times. The J gene is TRBJ1-5, the V gene TRBV2; TRBD1 is a possible D gene (5 bases). Germline V CDR1 and CDR2: SNHLY, FYNNEI. CDR3 size: 13 residues. Trimming removed 4 bases from V and 7 bases from J, with 11 bases in between. In DNA form, the CDR3 reads TGTGCCAGCAGTGGGCAGGGCGGCCAGCCCCAGCATTTT. As protein: CASSGQGGQPQHF.

This chain uses TRBV4-2 with TRBJ2-1; D is perhaps TRBD2 (6 bases). Looked up from germline, CDR1 is LGHNA and CDR2 is YNFKEQ. The CDR3 spans 16 residues. V shed 1 base and J shed 4 bases, with 14 bases lying between them. The CDR3: CASSQAAGDSYNEQFF. Here the CDR3 DNA reads TGTGCCAGCAGCCAAGCGGCCGGGGACTCATACAATGAGCAGTTCTTC.

This clone was seen just once. V usage is TRBV10-3 and J usage is TRBJ1-2; D gene unclear. The CDR3 totals 16 residues. Germline V lookup: CDR1 ENHRY, CDR2 SYGVKD. The V end lost 0 bases, the J end lost 1 base, and 12 bases lay between the germline ends. CDR3: CAISESRHPRNYGYTF. The CDR3 DNA is TGTGCCATCAGTGAGTCGAGGCACCCCCGTAACTATGGCTACACCTTC.

The V gene is TRBV5-6, the J gene TRBJ1-1; no definite D call. CDR1 is SGHDT, CDR2 YYEEEE, per germline. The V and J ends lost 2 bases and 3 bases respectively, with 8 bases between them. This CDR3 is built from 13 residues. The CDR3 loop is CASSFRSYTEAFF. In nucleotides, the CDR3 is TGTGCCAGCAGCTTTCGGTCCTACACTGAAGCTTTCTTT. Looking up the rest from reference TRBV5-6 and TRBJ1-1 gives the full variable domain: DAGVTQSPTHLIKTRGQQVTLRCSPKSGHDTVSWYQQALGQGPQFIFQYYEEEERQRGNFPDRFSGHQFPNYSSELNVNALLLGDSALYLCASSFRSYTEAFFGQGTRLTVV.

The chain links TRBV29-1 to TRBJ1-1, with D hard to call. Between the trimmed V and J ends, which lost 4 bases and 2 bases, there was a span of 8 bases. Germline V gene data show CDR1 as SQVTM and CDR2 as ANQGSEA. The CDR3 totals 12 residues. For the CDR3, the DNA is TGCAGCGTTGGGCAGGTCAACACTGAAGCTTTCTTT. This codes for CSVGQVNTEAFF. Full variable domain (missing parts from reference TRBV29-1 and TRBJ1-1): SAVISQKPSRDICQRGTSLTIQCQVDSQVTMMFWYRQQPGQSLTLIATANQGSEATYESGFVIDKFPISRPNLTFSTLTVSNMSPEDSSIYLCSVGQVNTEAFFGQGTRLTVV.

The V and J genes are TRBV7-6 and TRBJ1-2; D gene uncertain. Deletions cut 5 bases from V and 0 bases from J, with 16 bases between. The CDR3 is made up of 16 amino acids. Germline-derived CDR1 and CDR2 are SGHVS and FNYEAQ. Here the CDR3 DNA reads TGTGCCAGCAGCCTCGGTGAACTGGGAGCTAACTATGGCTACACCTTC. This sequence encodes CASSLGELGANYGYTF.

This clone has more than one count but fewer than ten. The chain joins TRBV5-1 to TRBJ1-2; D unclear. CDR3 length equals 14 residues. V lost 0 bases, J lost 8 bases, and 14 bases lay in between. Germline CDR1 SGHRS, CDR2 YFSETQ. The CDR3 nucleotides read TGCGCCAGCAGCTTGGCCCTTTCAGGCCGCGGCTACACCTTC. Its protein is CASSLALSGRGYTF.

The rearrangement uses TRBV4-3 and TRBJ2-1; 8 positions agree with TRBD2. V shed 1 base and J 4 bases; nucleotides not matched to a gene: 6. Germline V CDR1 and CDR2: LGHNA, YSLEER. The CDR3 is 16 residues long. This CDR3 reads CASSQVRASGYNEQFF. CDR3 DNA sequence: TGCGCCAGCAGCCAAGTTCGGGCTAGCGGGTACAATGAGCAGTTCTTC.

The rearrangement links TRBV5-6 to TRBJ2-3; TRBD2 agrees at 14 bases. This CDR3 comprises 17 residues. V lost 0 bases to trimming and J lost 3 bases; unmatched junction nucleotides: 3. CDR1 and CDR2 (germline): SGHDT, YYEEEE. Here the CDR3 DNA reads TGTGCCAGCAGCTTGGGACTAGCGGGGGGGCGTACAGATACGCAGTATTTT. Amino acids: CASSLGLAGGRTDTQYF.